The text below deals with one T cell receptor (beta chain). Antigen unknown. Time point here: healthy volunteer bleed at 6 weeks. The authors extracted total RNA from unfractionated whole blood. These data belong to a study of human T cells and chemical hapten exposure. Study results and caveats: Following DPC sensitization, TCRs present above 1 in 1000 frequency showed no change.

It was the library that attached unique molecular identifiers to individual cDNA molecules. MiXCR, applied by TCRdb to the RACE reads, yields one record per CDR3 protein. The data hold about 65,000 distinct CDR3 sequences, with 6% to 7% observed a single time. Germline CDR1 is MNHEY and CDR2 is SMNVEV (reference sequence). Unmatched junction bases numbered 17, after V lost 4 bases and J lost 9 bases. The CDR3 is made up of 18 amino acids. This receptor was taken from a female donor in good health. Some clones in this sample may be carry-over from other donors' samples. The chain couples TRBV27 to TRBJ1-6; 8 bases line up with TRBD1. Sequenced: whole blood. The CDR3 loop is CASSSPQRTGLEVSPLHF. The CDR3 bases are TGTGCCAGCAGTTCCCCGCAACGGACAGGGTTGGAGGTTTCACCCCTCCACTTT.